Detailed here is one T cell receptor beta chain. Authors' processing steps: The assay estimated nucleated cells by amplifying reference gene primers. Measured with immunoSEQ multiplex PCR; TCRdb has only the in-frame clones, and not every one. The V and J calls and clone size come from that table; D and trimming were worked out from the DNA. The table has over 25,000 clones, roughly 85% seen once. This CDR3 contains 15 residues. Trimming took 5 bases from V and 6 from J, leaving 17 bases between them. Germline lookup yields CDR1 SGHTA and CDR2 FQGNSA. The data were obtained in a study of blood T cell repertoires in COVID-19. For the study at large: From the United States, Italy and Spain came samples of acute and convalescent COVID-19. PBMCs, B-cell-depleted T cells, or T cells provided the cDNA or gDNA that made up the material.

The sequenced sample was peripheral blood. This chain uses TRBV7-2 with TRBJ2-1; D is possibly TRBD2 (6 bases). The TCR originated in a human donor in a cohort sampled during active COVID-19. The chain's CDR3 is CASSPSAVGGNEQFF. The CDR3 DNA reads TGTGCCAGCAGCCCCTCCGCAGTGGGGGGCAATGAGCAGTTCTTC.